This entry lists 7 T cell receptor beta chains sequenced from one sample in a study of PD-1 blockade in classical Hodgkin lymphoma (dated by TCRdb to between 2020 and 2021). This specimen's time point label, interpreted: cycle 1 day 1 (C1D1), immediately before nivolumab initiation. All trial patients had relapsed after autologous stem cell transplantation, with cohorts A, B and C differing in prior brentuximab vedotin exposure. The library was produced with the immunoSEQ multiplex PCR assay. TCRdb mirrors the immuneACCESS table, restricted to in-frame sequences. Some clones are absent from its copies; in checked studies, under half trace to an unresolved V gene, and the reason for the others is unknown. This sample has more than 30,000 clones in its table, and 82% of those were observed once. The ten most abundant clones make up 30% to 35% of the sample. This specimen consisted of peripheral blood mononuclear cells (PBMCs), obtained at baseline. The receptors shown here come from a human donor with classical Hodgkin lymphoma.

This clone was detected only once. The genes are TRBV7-9 and TRBJ2-2; TRBD1 is a possible D gene (5 bases). V was pared by 4 bases and J by 0 bases, with 21 bases between. The CDR3 is made up of 19 amino acids. Per the germline V gene, CDR1 is SEHNR and CDR2 is FQNEAQ (reference sequence). The CDR3, as DNA: TGTGCCAGCAGCTCTCCCGGATCGTGGGGCTCCGCGAACACCGGGGAGCTGTTTTTT. Encoded protein: CASSSPGSWGSANTGELFF.

The chain joins TRBV19 to TRBJ1-1; D might be TRBD1 (6 bases). Trimming left V 7 bases short and J 4 bases short, with 19 bases between. CDR3 length: 15 residues. Per germline, CDR1 LNHDA and CDR2 SQIVND (reference sequence). DNA of the CDR3: TGTGCCAGTACCGATGGGGGACAAGGTAGCACTGAAGCTTTCTTT. The encoded protein is CASTDGGQGSTEAFF.

The chain combines TRBV2 with TRBJ2-1; D gene unclear. Germline V gives CDR1 SNHLY, CDR2 FYNNEI. V lost 11 bases, J lost 0 bases, and 11 bases lay in between. This CDR3 region has 13 residues. CDR3 loop: CAGSLNSYNEQFF. In DNA form, the CDR3 reads TGTGCCGGATCGCTCAACTCCTACAATGAGCAGTTCTTC.

V usage is TRBV6-5 and J usage is TRBJ2-4; D gene unclear. The V and J ends lost 6 bases and 1 base respectively, with 13 bases between them. Per the germline V gene, CDR1 is MNHEY and CDR2 is SVGAGI. This CDR3 spans 15 amino acids. As DNA, the CDR3 is TGTGCCAGCAGACGTGGCAGCACGGCCAAAAACATTCAGTACTTC. Its protein is CASRRGSTAKNIQYF.

The chain has TRBV19 and TRBJ2-7; the match to TRBD2 covers 9 bases. With V trimmed by 5 bases and J by 2 bases, 7 bases remained unmatched. The CDR3 has 15 amino acids. Germline V lookup: CDR1 LNHDA, CDR2 SQIVND (reference sequence). The CDR3 DNA reads as TGTGCCAGTAGTGTTAGCGGGGGCAAAACCTACGAGCAGTACTTC. Its protein product is CASSVSGGKTYEQYF.

The rearrangement joins TRBV29-1 to TRBJ1-1; no clear D gene. The CDR3 totals 13 residues. Per the germline V gene, CDR1 is SQVTM and CDR2 is ANQGSEA. Trimming left V 6 bases short and J 3 bases short, with 14 bases between. The CDR3 coding sequence is TGCAGCGTCAAAAGCCAACGTCACACTGAAGCTTTCTTT. Its protein product is CSVKSQRHTEAFF.

This CDR3 is CASSHLAGRTTDTQYF. CDR3 bases: TGCGCCAGCAGCCATTTAGCGGGACGAACCACAGATACGCAGTATTTT. The chain has TRBV4-3 and TRBJ2-3, with TRBD2 matching 8 bases. This CDR3 has 16 amino acids. CDR1 LGHNA and CDR2 YSLEER come from the germline V gene. The junction had 7 bases not matched to a gene; V was cut back by 3 bases and J by 2 bases.